This is a list of T cell receptor beta chains from one sample in a study of CD8 T cells in Susac syndrome. Via MiXCR, TCRdb re-called the immunoSEQ multiplex PCR reads, giving one row per CDR3 protein. The sample records 130,000 or so distinct CDR3 sequences, 75% to 90% being singletons. The sample consisted of CD8+ T cells from PBMCs. The receptors derive from a human donor with multiple sclerosis. CDR3s include the opening cysteine and the closing phenylalanine or tryptophan. Each record gives: D gene, V gene, J gene, clone size, CDR3 protein, CDR3 DNA. D genes are given only for firm matches. Size is stated for part of the rows, as once, few or many counts, or as a class when the clone is expanded.

d_call: .; v_call: TRBV7-9; j_call: TRBJ2-5; clone_size: few; cdr3_aa: CASSSRDGGETQYF; cdr3_nt: TGTGCCAGCAGCTCACGTGACGGAGGAGAGACCCAGTACTTC
d_call: TRBD2; v_call: TRBV5-4; j_call: TRBJ2-2; clone_size: .; cdr3_aa: CASSHRTSTGELFF; cdr3_nt: TGTGCCAGCAGCCACCGGACTAGCACAGGGGAGCTGTTTTTT
d_call: .; v_call: TRBV4-1; j_call: TRBJ1-2; clone_size: .; cdr3_aa: CASSQLGVYGYTF; cdr3_nt: TGCGCCAGCAGCCAATTGGGGGTATATGGCTACACCTTC
d_call: .; v_call: TRBV19; j_call: TRBJ2-1; clone_size: few; cdr3_aa: CASSIGGSLSYNEQFF; cdr3_nt: TGTGCCAGTAGTATAGGGGGCAGCTTATCCTACAATGAGCAGTTCTTC
d_call: TRBD1; v_call: TRBV7-9; j_call: TRBJ1-1; clone_size: .; cdr3_aa: CASSLGGQGVTEAFF; cdr3_nt: TGTGCCAGCAGCTTAGGAGGGCAGGGGGTCACTGAAGCTTTCTTT
d_call: .; v_call: TRBV20-1; j_call: TRBJ1-1; clone_size: .; cdr3_aa: CSAREVRQGDTEAFF; cdr3_nt: TGCAGTGCTAGAGAGGTCCGGCAGGGCGACACTGAAGCTTTCTTT
d_call: .; v_call: TRBV19; j_call: TRBJ2-1; clone_size: once; cdr3_aa: CASITAPGSYNEQFF; cdr3_nt: TGTGCCAGTATTACCGCCCCAGGCTCCTACAATGAGCAGTTCTTC
d_call: .; v_call: TRBV19; j_call: TRBJ2-2; clone_size: .; cdr3_aa: CASQPPYTGELFF; cdr3_nt: TGTGCCAGTCAGCCCCCGTACACCGGGGAGCTGTTTTTT
d_call: TRBD1; v_call: TRBV12-3/TRBV12-4; j_call: TRBJ1-4; clone_size: .; cdr3_aa: CASSPDRGGTNEKLFF; cdr3_nt: TGTGCCAGCAGTCCCGACAGGGGAGGCACTAATGAAAAACTGTTTTTT
d_call: .; v_call: TRBV2; j_call: TRBJ2-1; clone_size: .; cdr3_aa: CASPGFGQATRNEQFF; cdr3_nt: TGTGCCAGCCCAGGTTTCGGGCAGGCAACTAGGAATGAGCAGTTCTTC
d_call: .; v_call: TRBV30; j_call: TRBJ2-5; clone_size: .; cdr3_aa: CAWSYGGGALETQYF; cdr3_nt: TGTGCCTGGAGTTACGGTGGGGGGGCTTTGGAGACCCAGTACTTC
d_call: .; v_call: TRBV27; j_call: TRBJ2-5; clone_size: .; cdr3_aa: CASSFGVHQETQYF; cdr3_nt: TGTGCCAGCAGTTTTGGAGTGCACCAAGAGACCCAGTACTTC
d_call: .; v_call: TRBV4-1; j_call: TRBJ1-5; clone_size: .; cdr3_aa: CASSPWTNQPQHF; cdr3_nt: TGCGCCAGCAGCCCCTGGACTAATCAGCCCCAGCATTTT
d_call: TRBD2; v_call: TRBV6-2/TRBV6-3; j_call: TRBJ2-1; clone_size: few; cdr3_aa: CASSSLAGGLYNEQFF; cdr3_nt: TGTGCCAGCAGTTCCCTCGCGGGAGGACTTTACAATGAGCAGTTCTTC
d_call: .; v_call: TRBV7-8; j_call: TRBJ2-7; clone_size: .; cdr3_aa: CASSLTPGQGAYEQYF; cdr3_nt: TGTGCCAGCAGCTTAACCCCAGGGCAGGGAGCCTACGAGCAGTACTTC
d_call: .; v_call: TRBV27; j_call: TRBJ1-3; clone_size: .; cdr3_aa: CASSLDGNSGNTIYF; cdr3_nt: TGTGCCAGCAGTTTAGACGGGAACTCTGGAAACACCATATATTTT
d_call: .; v_call: TRBV6-2/TRBV6-3; j_call: TRBJ2-5; clone_size: .; cdr3_aa: CASSYSRDEERVGFQETQYF; cdr3_nt: TGTGCCAGCAGTTACTCGAGGGATGAGGAGAGGGTGGGGTTCCAGGAGACCCAGTACTTC
d_call: .; v_call: TRBV13; j_call: TRBJ2-3; clone_size: .; cdr3_aa: CASSISGWGEDTQYF; cdr3_nt: TGTGCCAGCAGCATTTCGGGTTGGGGGGAGGATACGCAGTATTTT
d_call: .; v_call: TRBV14; j_call: TRBJ1-1; clone_size: .; cdr3_aa: CASSQGYEAFF; cdr3_nt: TGTGCCAGCAGCCAAGGTTATGAAGCTTTCTTT
d_call: .; v_call: TRBV12-3/TRBV12-4; j_call: TRBJ2-5; clone_size: few; cdr3_aa: CASSLGGGAQETQYF; cdr3_nt: TGTGCCAGCAGTTTAGGGGGCGGGGCGCAAGAGACCCAGTACTTC
d_call: .; v_call: TRBV20-1; j_call: TRBJ1-1; clone_size: .; cdr3_aa: CSATGPGLGAEAFF; cdr3_nt: TGCAGTGCGACCGGCCCGGGGCTGGGGGCTGAAGCTTTCTTT
d_call: TRBD2; v_call: TRBV6-2/TRBV6-3; j_call: TRBJ2-3; clone_size: few; cdr3_aa: CASSQTSGITDTQYF; cdr3_nt: TGTGCCAGCAGCCAAACTAGCGGGATTACAGATACGCAGTATTTT
d_call: .; v_call: TRBV10-3; j_call: TRBJ2-1; clone_size: .; cdr3_aa: CAISGKNEQFF; cdr3_nt: TGTGCCATCAGTGGGAAGAATGAGCAGTTCTTC
d_call: .; v_call: TRBV20-1; j_call: TRBJ1-5; clone_size: .; cdr3_aa: CSAASQGESNQPQHF; cdr3_nt: TGCAGTGCTGCTTCGCAGGGCGAGAGCAATCAGCCCCAGCATTTT
d_call: TRBD1; v_call: TRBV4-1; j_call: TRBJ1-5; clone_size: .; cdr3_aa: CASSQETGASNQPQHF; cdr3_nt: TGCGCCAGCAGCCAAGAAACAGGGGCTAGCAATCAGCCCCAGCATTTT
d_call: .; v_call: TRBV5-1; j_call: TRBJ1-2; clone_size: .; cdr3_aa: CASSWRLVGDYGYTF; cdr3_nt: TGCGCCAGCAGCTGGCGACTAGTCGGTGACTATGGCTACACCTTC
d_call: TRBD1; v_call: TRBV7-9; j_call: TRBJ2-6; clone_size: .; cdr3_aa: CASLNRGKSNVLTF; cdr3_nt: TGTGCCAGCTTGAACAGGGGAAAGTCTAACGTCCTGACTTTC
d_call: .; v_call: TRBV7-2; j_call: TRBJ1-2; clone_size: .; cdr3_aa: CASSSRGGYTF; cdr3_nt: TGTGCCAGCAGTTCTCGTGGGGGCTACACCTTC
d_call: .; v_call: TRBV19; j_call: TRBJ2-4; clone_size: .; cdr3_aa: CASSSGENIQYF; cdr3_nt: TGTGCCAGTAGTAGTGGGGAGAACATTCAGTACTTC
d_call: TRBD2; v_call: TRBV12-3/TRBV12-4; j_call: TRBJ2-2; clone_size: .; cdr3_aa: CASSPTQRDHTGELFF; cdr3_nt: TGTGCCAGCAGTCCAACTCAGCGGGACCACACCGGGGAGCTGTTTTTT
d_call: TRBD2; v_call: TRBV7-6; j_call: TRBJ2-1; clone_size: .; cdr3_aa: CASSFLPLAGLSSEQFF; cdr3_nt: TGTGCCAGCAGCTTTTTACCACTAGCGGGGCTATCTAGTGAGCAGTTCTTC
d_call: TRBD1; v_call: TRBV19; j_call: TRBJ2-7; clone_size: once; cdr3_aa: CASGTGGSSYYEQYF; cdr3_nt: TGTGCCAGTGGGACAGGGGGGTCGTCTTACTACGAGCAGTACTTC
d_call: .; v_call: TRBV7-9; j_call: TRBJ2-1; clone_size: .; cdr3_aa: CASSEIDGSYNEQFF; cdr3_nt: TGTGCCAGCAGCGAGATTGATGGTTCCTACAATGAGCAGTTCTTC